This TCR beta chain comes out of a study of cytomegalovirus exposure and HLA in healthy donors. The CDR3 consists of 16 residues. Germline-derived CDR1 and CDR2 are MGHRA and YSYEKL. Deletions cut 0 bases from V and 1 base from J, with 12 bases between. Primers: 60 Vbeta forward and 13 Jbeta reverse. Clones were read by immunoSEQ multiplex PCR, and TCRdb kept only the in-frame ones, dropping some. The profile shows about 150,000 clones, around 75% of them singletons. This clone was observed once. As yet, its antigen is unknown. Points from the study as a whole: Later analysis suggested links between common viral pathogens and several top significant clusters. Researchers had no immune exposure information except CMV serostatus available. The likely explanation for a cluster of highly shared sequence variants was sequencing artifact. Despite most TCR sequences being rare, some public TCRs occurred in many donors.

This TCR derives from a man aged 30-40 years in good health and CMV-seropositive. Input material: PBMCs. The V and J genes are TRBV4-1 and TRBJ1-1; possible D gene TRBD1, 5 bases. Here the CDR3 DNA reads TGCGCCAGCAGCCAAGATGGAGGGGTAAGGAACACTGAAGCTTTCTTT. It translates to CASSQDGGVRNTEAFF.